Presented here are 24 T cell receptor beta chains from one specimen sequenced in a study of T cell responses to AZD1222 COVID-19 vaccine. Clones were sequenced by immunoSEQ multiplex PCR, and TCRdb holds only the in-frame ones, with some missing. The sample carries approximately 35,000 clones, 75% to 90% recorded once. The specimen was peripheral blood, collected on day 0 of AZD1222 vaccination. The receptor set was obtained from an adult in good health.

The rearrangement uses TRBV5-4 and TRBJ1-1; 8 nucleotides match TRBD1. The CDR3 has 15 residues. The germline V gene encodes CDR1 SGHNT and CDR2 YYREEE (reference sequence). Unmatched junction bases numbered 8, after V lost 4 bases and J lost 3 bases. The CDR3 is CASSGGGQGYTEAFF. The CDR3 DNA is TGTGCCAGCAGCGGTGGCGGACAGGGTTACACTGAAGCTTTCTTT.

Here the CDR3 reads CASSIESAGELFF. As DNA, the CDR3 is TGTGCCAGCAGCATAGAGTCCGCCGGGGAGCTGTTTTTT. V and J are TRBV7-8 and TRBJ2-2; D is uncertain. The CDR3 runs 13 residues. Trimming pared 5 bases from V and 6 bases from J, leaving 10 bases between. Germline values: CDR1 SGHVS, CDR2 FQNEAQ.

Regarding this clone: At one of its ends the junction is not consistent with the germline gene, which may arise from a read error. CDR3: CANSDAGRGNYGYTF. CDR3 in DNA: TGTGCCAACAGTGATGCTGGCAGGGGGAACTATGGCTACACCTTC. The chain recombines TRBV2 with TRBJ1-2; 7 bases match TRBD1. CDR3 length: 15 amino acids. Germline values: CDR1 SNHLY, CDR2 FYNNEI. The full variable domain, with the rest looked up from reference TRBV2 and TRBJ1-2, is EPEVTQTPSHQVTQMGQEVILRCVPISNHLYFYWYRQILGQKVEFLVSFYNNEISEKSEIFDDQFSVERPDGSNFTLKIRSTKLEDSAMYFCANSDAGRGNYGYTFGSGTRLTVV.

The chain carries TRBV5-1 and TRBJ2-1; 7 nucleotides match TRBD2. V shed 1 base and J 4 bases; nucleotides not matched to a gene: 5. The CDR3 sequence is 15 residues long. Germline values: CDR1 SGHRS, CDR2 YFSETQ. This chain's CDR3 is CASSLRTSAYNEQFF. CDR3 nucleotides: TGCGCCAGCAGCTTGAGAACTAGCGCTTACAATGAGCAGTTCTTC. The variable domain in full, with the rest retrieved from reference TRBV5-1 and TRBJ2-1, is KAGVTQTPRYLIKTRGQQVTLSCSPISGHRSVSWYQQTPGQGLQFLFEYFSETQRNKGNFPGRFSGRQFSNSRSEMNVSTLELGDSALYLCASSLRTSAYNEQFFGPGTRLTVL.

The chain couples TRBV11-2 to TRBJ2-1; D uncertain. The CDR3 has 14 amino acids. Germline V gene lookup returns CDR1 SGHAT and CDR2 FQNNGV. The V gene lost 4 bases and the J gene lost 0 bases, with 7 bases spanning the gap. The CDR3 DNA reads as TGTGCCAGCAGCTCCCACGTCTCCTACAATGAGCAGTTCTTC. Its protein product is CASSSHVSYNEQFF. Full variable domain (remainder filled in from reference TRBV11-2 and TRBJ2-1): EAGVAQSPRYKIIEKRQSVAFWCNPISGHATLYWYQQILGQGPKLLIQFQNNGVVDDSQLPKDRFSAERLKGVDSTLKIQPAKLEDSAVYLCASSSHVSYNEQFFGPGTRLTVL.

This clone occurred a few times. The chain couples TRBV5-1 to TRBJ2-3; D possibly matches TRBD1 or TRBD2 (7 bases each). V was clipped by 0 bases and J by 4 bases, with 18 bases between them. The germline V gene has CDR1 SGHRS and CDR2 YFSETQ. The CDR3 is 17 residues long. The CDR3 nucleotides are TGCGCCAGCAGCTTGGCCCACAGGGGAGGGGGGGCAGATACGCAGTATTTT. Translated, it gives CASSLAHRGGGADTQYF.

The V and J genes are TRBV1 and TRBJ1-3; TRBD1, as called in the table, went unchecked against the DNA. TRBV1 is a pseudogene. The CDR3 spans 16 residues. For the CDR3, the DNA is TGCACCAGCAGCCAAGATACGCAGGTCTCTGGAAACACCATATATTTT. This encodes CTSSQDTQVSGNTIYF.

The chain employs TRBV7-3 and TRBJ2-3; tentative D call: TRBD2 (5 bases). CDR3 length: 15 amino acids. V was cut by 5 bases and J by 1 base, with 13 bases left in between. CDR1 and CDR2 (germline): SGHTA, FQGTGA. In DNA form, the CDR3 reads TGTGCCAGCAGCCCACGTGGGAGCGGCACAGATACGCAGTATTTT. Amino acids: CASSPRGSGTDTQYF.

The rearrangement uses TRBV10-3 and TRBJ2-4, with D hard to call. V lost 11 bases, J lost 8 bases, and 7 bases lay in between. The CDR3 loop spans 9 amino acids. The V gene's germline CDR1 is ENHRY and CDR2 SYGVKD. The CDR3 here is CARGDIQYF. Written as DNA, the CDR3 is TGTGCCCGTGGGGACATTCAGTACTTC.

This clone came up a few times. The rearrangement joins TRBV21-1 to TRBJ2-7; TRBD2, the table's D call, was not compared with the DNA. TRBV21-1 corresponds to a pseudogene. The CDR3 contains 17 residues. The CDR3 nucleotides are TGTGCCAGCAGCGGACGTAGCGGGGGGGAGACTTGGTACGAGCAGTACTTC. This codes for CASSGRSGGETWYEQYF.

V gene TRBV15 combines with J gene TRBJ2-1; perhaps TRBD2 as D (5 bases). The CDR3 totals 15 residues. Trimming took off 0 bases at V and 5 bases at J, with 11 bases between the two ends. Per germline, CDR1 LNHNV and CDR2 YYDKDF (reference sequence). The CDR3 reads CATSRERVRDNEQFF. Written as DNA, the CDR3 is TGTGCCACCAGCAGAGAGAGGGTGCGGGACAATGAGCAGTTCTTC.

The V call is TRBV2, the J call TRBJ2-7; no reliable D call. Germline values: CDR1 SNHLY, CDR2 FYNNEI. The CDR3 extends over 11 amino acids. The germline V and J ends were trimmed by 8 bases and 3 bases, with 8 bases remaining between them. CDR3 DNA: TGTGCCAGCCTCAGTGGCTACGAGCAGTACTTC. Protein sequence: CASLSGYEQYF.

CDR3 coding DNA: TGTGCCAGCAGCCTCTGGACGGGAAACACCGGGGAGCTGTTTTTT. This sequence encodes CASSLWTGNTGELFF. The chain employs TRBV3-1 (or the pseudogene TRBV3-2) and TRBJ2-2; possibly TRBD2 for D (5 bases). Per the germline V gene, CDR1 is LGHDT and CDR2 is YNNKEL (reference sequence). Trimming took off 4 bases at V and 2 bases at J, with 11 bases between the two ends. This CDR3 has 15 amino acids.

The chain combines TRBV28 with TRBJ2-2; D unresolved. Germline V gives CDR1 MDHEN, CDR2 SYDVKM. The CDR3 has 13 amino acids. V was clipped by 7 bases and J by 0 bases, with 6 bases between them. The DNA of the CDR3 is TGTGCCAGCAAGTCTCCGAACACCGGGGAGCTGTTTTTT. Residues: CASKSPNTGELFF.

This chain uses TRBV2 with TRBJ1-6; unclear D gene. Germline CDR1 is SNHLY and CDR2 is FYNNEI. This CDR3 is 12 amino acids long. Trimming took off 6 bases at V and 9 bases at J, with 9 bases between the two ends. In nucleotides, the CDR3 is TGTGCCAGCAGGGCGTTGGGTTCACCCCTCCACTTT. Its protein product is CASRALGSPLHF.

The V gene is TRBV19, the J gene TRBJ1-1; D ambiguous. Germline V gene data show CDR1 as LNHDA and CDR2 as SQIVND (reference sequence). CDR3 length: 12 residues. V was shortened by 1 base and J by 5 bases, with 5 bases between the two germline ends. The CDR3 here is CASSIAGTEAFF. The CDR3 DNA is TGTGCCAGTAGTATAGCTGGGACTGAAGCTTTCTTT.

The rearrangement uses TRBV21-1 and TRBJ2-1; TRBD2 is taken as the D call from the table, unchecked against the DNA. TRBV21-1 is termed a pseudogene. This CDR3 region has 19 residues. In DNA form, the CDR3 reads TGTGCCAGCAGCAAAGCCGTCCGGACTAGCGGGGGACCCTACAATGAGCAGTTCTTC. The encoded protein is CASSKAVRTSGGPYNEQFF.

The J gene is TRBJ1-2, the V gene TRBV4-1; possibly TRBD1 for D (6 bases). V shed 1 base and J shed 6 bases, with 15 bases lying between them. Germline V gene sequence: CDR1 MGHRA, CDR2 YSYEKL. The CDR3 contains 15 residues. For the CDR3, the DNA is TGCGCCAGCAGCCAAGTACAGGGAGGGTTGCATGGCTACACCTTC. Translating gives CASSQVQGGLHGYTF.

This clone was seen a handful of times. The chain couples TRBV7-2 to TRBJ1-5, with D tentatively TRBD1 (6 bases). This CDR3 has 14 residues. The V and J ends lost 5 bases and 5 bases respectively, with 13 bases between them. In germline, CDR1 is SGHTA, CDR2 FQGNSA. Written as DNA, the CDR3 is TGTGCCAGCAGCCCTCCAGGGGTAGATCAGCCCCAGCATTTT. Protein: CASSPPGVDQPQHF.

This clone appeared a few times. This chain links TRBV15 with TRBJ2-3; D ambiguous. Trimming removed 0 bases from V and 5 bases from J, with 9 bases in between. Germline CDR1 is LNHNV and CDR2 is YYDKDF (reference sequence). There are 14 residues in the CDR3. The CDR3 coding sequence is TGTGCCACCAGCAGAGAGCTAGACCGAGATACGCAGTATTTT. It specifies CATSRELDRDTQYF.

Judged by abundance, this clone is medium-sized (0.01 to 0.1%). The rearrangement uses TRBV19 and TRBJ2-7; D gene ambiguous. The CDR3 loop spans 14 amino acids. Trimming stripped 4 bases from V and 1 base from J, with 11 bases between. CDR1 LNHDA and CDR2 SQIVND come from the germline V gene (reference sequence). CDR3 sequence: CASSNARTSYEQYF. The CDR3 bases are TGTGCCAGTAGTAACGCGCGAACTTCCTACGAGCAGTACTTC.

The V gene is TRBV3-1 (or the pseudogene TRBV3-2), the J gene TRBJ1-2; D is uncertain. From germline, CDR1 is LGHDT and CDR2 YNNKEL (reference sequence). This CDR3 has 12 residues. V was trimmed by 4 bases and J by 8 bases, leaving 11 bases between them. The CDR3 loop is CASSPSNSGYTF. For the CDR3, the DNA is TGTGCCAGCAGCCCTTCGAATAGCGGCTACACCTTC.

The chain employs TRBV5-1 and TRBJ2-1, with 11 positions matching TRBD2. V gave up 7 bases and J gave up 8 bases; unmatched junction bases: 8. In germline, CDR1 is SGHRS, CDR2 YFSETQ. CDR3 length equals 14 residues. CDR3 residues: CASGWGLAADEQFF. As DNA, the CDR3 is TGCGCCAGCGGCTGGGGACTAGCGGCCGATGAGCAGTTCTTC.

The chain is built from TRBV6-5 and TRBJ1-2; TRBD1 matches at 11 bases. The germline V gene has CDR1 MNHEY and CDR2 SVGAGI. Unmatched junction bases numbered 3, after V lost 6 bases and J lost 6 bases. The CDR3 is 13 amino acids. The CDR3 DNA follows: TGTGCCAGCAGCGGACAGGGGGCCAATGGCTACACCTTC. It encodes CASSGQGANGYTF.